Sequencing of this T cell receptor beta chain was carried out in a study of cytomegalovirus exposure and HLA in healthy donors. Whole-study results and caveats: Common viral pathogens seemed to be connected with several of the most significant clusters, according to a later analysis.

This PCR relied on a set of 60 Vbeta primers and 13 Jbeta primers. TCRdb keeps only in-frame clones here, not all; method: immunoSEQ multiplex PCR. The repertoire consists of approximately 120,000 clones, with approximately 78% occurring once and the leading ten covering 0.95% to 1.4%. As regards this clone: Its antigen remains unidentified. Its ends do not fully match the called genes, so a read error is possible.

This receptor was obtained from a woman aged 25 to 39 in good health and CMV-seronegative. The sequencing sample was made of PBMCs.

In nucleotides, the CDR3 is TGTTCCAGCAGCTCCCGGGACAGGGCATACAATGAGCAGTTCTTC. Translated, it gives CSSSSRDRAYNEQFF. The chain uses TRBV7-9 and TRBJ2-1; TRBD1 agrees at 9 bases. Germline V gene sequence: CDR1 SEHNR, CDR2 FQNEAQ (reference sequence). This CDR3 has 15 residues.